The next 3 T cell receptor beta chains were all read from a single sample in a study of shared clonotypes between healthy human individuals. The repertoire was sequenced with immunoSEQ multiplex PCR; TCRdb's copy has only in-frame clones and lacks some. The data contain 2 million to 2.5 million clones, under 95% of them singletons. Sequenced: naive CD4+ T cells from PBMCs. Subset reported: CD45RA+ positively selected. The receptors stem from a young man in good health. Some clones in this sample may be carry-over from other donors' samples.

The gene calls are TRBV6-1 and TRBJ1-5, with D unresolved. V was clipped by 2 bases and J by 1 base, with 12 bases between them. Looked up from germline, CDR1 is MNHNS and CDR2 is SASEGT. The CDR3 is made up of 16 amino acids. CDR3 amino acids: CASSEFDRISNQPQHF. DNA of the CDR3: TGTGCCAGCAGTGAATTTGACCGGATAAGCAATCAGCCCCAGCATTTT.

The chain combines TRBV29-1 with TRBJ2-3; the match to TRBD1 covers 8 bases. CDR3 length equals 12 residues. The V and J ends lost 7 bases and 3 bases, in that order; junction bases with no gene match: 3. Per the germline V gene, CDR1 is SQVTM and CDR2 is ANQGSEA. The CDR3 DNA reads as TGCAGCGCTCGACAGGGGACAGATACGCAGTATTTT. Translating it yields CSARQGTDTQYF.

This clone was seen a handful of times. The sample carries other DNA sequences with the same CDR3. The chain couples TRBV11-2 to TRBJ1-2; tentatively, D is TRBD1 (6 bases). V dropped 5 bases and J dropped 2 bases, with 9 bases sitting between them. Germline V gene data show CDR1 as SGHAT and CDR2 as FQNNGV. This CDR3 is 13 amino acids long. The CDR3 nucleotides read TGTGCCAGCAGCCCGGACAGCAACTATGGCTACACCTTC. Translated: CASSPDSNYGYTF.